This T cell receptor beta chain was identified during a study of blood T cell repertoires in COVID-19. Study at large: The samples span acute and convalescent COVID-19 from the United States, Italy and Spain.

Data came from immunoSEQ multiplex PCR; TCRdb stores just in-frame clones and leaves some out. The sample consists of around 180,000 clones, around 79% of them appearing once. Trimming removed 5 bases from V and 5 bases from J, with 21 bases in between. CDR1 and CDR2 from the germline V gene are SGHTA and FQGNSA. There are 16 residues in the CDR3. The specimen sequenced was peripheral blood. The rearrangement joins TRBV7-2 to TRBJ1-1; perhaps TRBD1 as D (5 bases). The TCR was taken from a man in his 60s with active or convalescent COVID-19. The CDR3 spells CASSTGTQRGYTEAFF. The CDR3 DNA reads TGTGCCAGCAGCACCGGGACTCAAAGGGGTTATACTGAAGCTTTCTTT.